These 9 T cell receptor beta chains originate from one sample sequenced in a study of radiotherapy plus CTLA-4 blockade in lung cancer. Only in-frame clones appear in the TCRdb table, and some are missing; sequencing was by immunoSEQ multiplex PCR. The table includes roughly 98,000 clones, around four fifths detected once. Sequenced material: peripheral blood, taken from a patient treated with radiotherapy plus ipilimumab. These receptors were taken from a human donor with non-small cell lung cancer that progressed on radiotherapy plus ipilimumab.

V and J are TRBV7-9 and TRBJ2-6, with no clear D. The CDR3 runs to 19 residues. Trimming removed 5 bases at V and 5 bases at J, with 25 bases between. Germline V gene sequence: CDR1 SEHNR, CDR2 FQNEAQ (reference sequence). The CDR3 reads CASSNIVYHDKGRANVLTF. The CDR3 coding sequence is TGTGCCAGCAGCAATATTGTATACCATGACAAAGGTCGGGCCAACGTCCTGACTTTC.

V usage is TRBV6-1 and J usage is TRBJ2-3; perhaps TRBD1 as D (5 bases). V lost 7 bases to trimming and J lost 0 bases, with 20 bases between them. The CDR3 totals 17 residues. The germline CDR1 and CDR2 sequences are MNHNS and SASEGT. The CDR3: CASTQAVRAASTDTQYF. The CDR3 DNA sequence: TGTGCCAGCACTCAAGCCGTCAGGGCGGCGAGCACAGATACGCAGTATTTT.

CDR3 residues: CASRFAGGGDTQYF. CDR3 nucleotide sequence: TGTGCCAGCAGGTTTGCAGGGGGCGGAGATACGCAGTATTTT. This chain connects TRBV27 to TRBJ2-3; 8 bases fit TRBD1. Germline assignment: CDR1 MNHEY and CDR2 SMNVEV (reference sequence). The length of the CDR3 is 14 residues. The V and J ends lost 6 bases and 5 bases, in that order; junction bases with no gene match: 7.

V usage is TRBV28 and J usage is TRBJ1-2; 7 bases line up with TRBD1. The length of the CDR3 is 17 residues. V shed 8 bases and J 4 bases; nucleotides not matched to a gene: 19. From germline, CDR1 is MDHEN and CDR2 SYDVKM. CDR3 DNA sequence: TGTGCCAGCTACGGATTAAGCAGGGAGAGGGGGCTCTATGGCTACACCTTC. This gives the protein CASYGLSRERGLYGYTF.

The chain carries TRBV6-1 and TRBJ2-7, with 9 bases matching TRBD2. The CDR3 has 15 amino acids. Germline loops: CDR1 MNHNS, CDR2 SASEGT. After removal of 4 bases from V and 0 bases from J, the junction contained 4 bases not matched to a gene. The CDR3 region has the DNA TGTGCCAGCAGTGTAGCGGGGGCCATCTCCTACGAGCAGTACTTC. This sequence encodes CASSVAGAISYEQYF.

The chain couples TRBV5-1 to TRBJ1-1; maybe TRBD1 (6 bases). The V and J ends lost 3 bases and 4 bases respectively, with 13 bases between them. CDR3 length: 14 residues. Germline CDR1 SGHRS, CDR2 YFSETQ. CDR3 bases: TGCGCCAGCAGCTCCGCGGGGGCTGGCACTGAAGCTTTCTTT. This translates into CASSSAGAGTEAFF.

J is TRBJ1-5 and V is TRBV18; 7 nucleotides agree with TRBD1. Per the germline V gene, CDR1 is KGHSH and CDR2 is LQKENI. This CDR3 comprises 16 residues. V trimming: 3 bases; J trimming: 6 bases; junction bases outside the gene matches: 11. The CDR3 reads CASSPYMRQGVQPQHF. In DNA form, the CDR3 reads TGTGCCAGCTCACCCTACATGCGACAGGGCGTTCAGCCCCAGCATTTT.

V usage is TRBV27 and J usage is TRBJ1-6; D gene uncertain. The CDR3 contains 17 residues. Per germline, CDR1 MNHEY and CDR2 SMNVEV (reference sequence). Trimming removed 3 bases at V and 7 bases at J, with 19 bases between. CDR3 region: CASSFSSRTALNSPLHF. The CDR3 nucleotides are TGTGCCAGCAGTTTTTCCTCGAGAACAGCCCTGAATTCACCCCTCCACTTT.

This clone appeared a few times. This rearrangement joins TRBV9 to TRBJ2-1; the D gene is possibly TRBD2 (6 bases). V was pared by 3 bases and J by 4 bases, with 11 bases between. Germline values: CDR1 SGDLS, CDR2 YYNGEE. CDR3 length: 14 residues. CDR3 nucleotide sequence: TGTGCCAGCAGCGGTAGCGGAGTATACAATGAGCAGTTCTTC. Protein sequence: CASSGSGVYNEQFF. Supplemented by reference TRBV9 and TRBJ2-1, the full variable domain reads DSGVTQTPKHLITATGQRVTLRCSPRSGDLSVYWYQQSLDQGLQFLIQYYNGEERAKGNILERFSAQQFPDLHSELNLSSLELGDSALYFCASSGSGVYNEQFFGPGTRLTVL.